The 23 T cell receptor beta chains in this list originate from one sample, sequenced in a study of CD8 T cells in ankylosing spondylitis. Antigens of these TCRs are unknown. TCRdb fed the 5' RACE reads into MiXCR, producing one record per CDR3 protein. The data contain more than 650,000 distinct CDR3 sequences, 12% of them singletons. General observations from the study: What seemed typical of ankylosing spondylitis blood was a TCR beta motif built from about 8 highly homologous variants.

The sample comprised blood, either unsorted or a sorted T cell fraction (not recorded which). The receptors shown here come from a male donor with ankylosing spondylitis.

The rearrangement uses TRBV6-5 and TRBJ2-7; D may correspond to TRBD1 or TRBD2 (6 bases each). V lost 8 bases, J lost 9 bases, and 17 bases lay in between. This CDR3 is built from 12 residues. The germline V gene has CDR1 MNHEY and CDR2 SVGAGI. DNA of the CDR3: TGTGCCAGCCAAGGACAGTCCGGGGGGCAGTACTTC. Translation: CASQGQSGGQYF.

This clonotype occurred many times. The chain employs TRBV29-1 and TRBJ2-4; no definite D call. Germline V lookup: CDR1 SQVTM, CDR2 ANQGSEA. The V end was cut by 3 bases, the J end by 8 bases, with 11 bases between. The CDR3 totals 12 residues. The DNA of the CDR3 is TGCAGCGTTGACATGGGGAAGGACATTCAGTACTTC. It encodes CSVDMGKDIQYF.

J is TRBJ1-2 and V is TRBV6-2 or TRBV6-3; D remains ambiguous. Germline CDR1 reads MNHEY; CDR2 reads SVGEGT. Trimming pared 3 bases from V and 4 bases from J, leaving 6 bases between. The CDR3 is 12 amino acids. CDR3 sequence (DNA): TGTGCCAGCAGTTATCGGAGCTATGGCTACACCTTC. Translated, it gives CASSYRSYGYTF.

The V gene is TRBV12-3 or TRBV12-4, the J gene TRBJ2-1; 7 nucleotides align to TRBD2. V dropped 0 bases and J dropped 15; count of bases not matched to a gene: 5. The CDR3 is 12 amino acids. The CDR3 DNA follows: TGTGCCAGCAGTTTAGCGCGGGAGCATCGGTTCTTC. Residues: CASSLAREHRFF.

The chain carries TRBV15 and TRBJ1-5, with 8 bases aligning to TRBD1. This CDR3 is built from 14 residues. J lost 4 bases, V lost 8 bases, and 7 bases had no gene match. Germline lookup yields CDR1 LNHNV and CDR2 YYDKDF (reference sequence). The CDR3 region is CATSDRGRNQPQHF. CDR3 nucleotide sequence: TGTGCCACCTCCGACAGGGGACGTAATCAGCCCCAGCATTTT.

This clonotype showed up just a few times. This sequence joins TRBV20-1 and TRBJ1-4; the D gene is possibly TRBD1 (6 bases). The CDR3 loop spans 18 amino acids. From germline, CDR1 is DFQATT and CDR2 SNEGSKA (reference sequence). V lost 1 base and J 0 bases, leaving 18 bases between the germline ends. The CDR3 region is CSARGGPGRFATNEKLFF. In nucleotides, the CDR3 is TGCAGTGCTAGAGGGGGGCCAGGACGGTTTGCAACTAATGAAAAACTGTTTTTT.

This clonotype appeared many times. The chain couples TRBV28 to TRBJ1-2; no definite D call. The CDR3 runs to 12 residues. CDR1 and CDR2 (germline): MDHEN, SYDVKM. V was shortened by 3 bases and J by 6 bases, with 8 bases between the two germline ends. In DNA form, the CDR3 reads TGTGCCAGCAGTTTTCACAGTGATGGCTACACCTTC. Protein: CASSFHSDGYTF.

In this sample, this clonotype turned up many times. V gene TRBV20-1 combines with J gene TRBJ2-3; unclear D gene. The CDR3 length is 11 residues. Germline-derived CDR1 and CDR2 are DFQATT and SNEGSKA (reference sequence). V was clipped by 4 bases and J by 4 bases, with 6 bases between them. CDR3 DNA: TGCAGTGCTATCAGGCCAGATACGCAGTATTTT. This gives the protein CSAIRPDTQYF.

V gene TRBV5-6 combines with J gene TRBJ2-6; no firm D call. The CDR3 consists of 17 residues. Germline assignment: CDR1 SGHDT and CDR2 YYEEEE. The V end was cut by 3 bases, the J end by 0 bases, with 13 bases between. The DNA for the CDR3 is TGTGCCAGCAGCTCACCATTGTACCCCTCTGGGGCCAACGTCCTGACTTTC. Protein: CASSSPLYPSGANVLTF. The whole variable domain, remainder taken from reference TRBV5-6 and TRBJ2-6, is DAGVTQSPTHLIKTRGQQVTLRCSPKSGHDTVSWYQQALGQGPQFIFQYYEEEERQRGNFPDRFSGHQFPNYSSELNVNALLLGDSALYLCASSSPLYPSGANVLTFGAGSRLTVL.

This clonotype turned up a few times. The chain carries TRBV6-5 and TRBJ2-3; D ambiguous. V was pared by 0 bases and J by 5 bases, with 12 bases between. Per the germline V gene, CDR1 is MNHEY and CDR2 is SVGAGI. CDR3 length: 15 residues. As DNA, the CDR3 is TGTGCCAGCAGTTACTCACGACCAAAGAGAGATACGCAGTATTTT. Protein sequence: CASSYSRPKRDTQYF.

This clonotype turned up a few times. The V gene is TRBV20-1, the J gene TRBJ2-7, with TRBD2 matching 12 bases. Losses at the gene ends were 5 bases for V and 1 base for J; bases not matched to a gene: 3. Germline-derived CDR1 and CDR2 are DFQATT and SNEGSKA (reference sequence). This CDR3 comprises 14 residues. The CDR3 DNA sequence: TGCAGTGCTGGCACTAGCGGGAGGTCCTACGAGCAGTACTTC. This encodes CSAGTSGRSYEQYF.

This clonotype has more than one count but fewer than ten. The V and J genes are TRBV29-1 and TRBJ2-3, with TRBD2 matching over 7 bases. Trimming at V came to 1 base and at J to 0 bases, leaving 4 bases not matched to a gene. The length of the CDR3 is 15 residues. CDR1 SQVTM and CDR2 ANQGSEA come from the germline V gene. The CDR3 loop reads CSVEGSGGSTDTQYF. DNA of the CDR3: TGCAGCGTTGAAGGTTCGGGGGGAAGCACAGATACGCAGTATTTT.

The sample holds a few counts of this clonotype. This CDR3 is CASSTRQGSLYGYTF. In nucleotides, the CDR3 is TGTGCCAGCAGCACCCGACAGGGATCCCTCTATGGCTACACCTTC. The chain uses TRBV7-2 and TRBJ1-2, with 7 nucleotides matching TRBD1. CDR1 and CDR2 (germline): SGHTA, FQGNSA. CDR3 length: 15 residues. V was clipped by 5 bases and J by 4 bases; unmatched bases: 10. The full variable domain, in which reference TRBV7-2 and TRBJ1-2 provide the parts outside the CDR3, is GAGVSQSPSNKVTEKGKDVELRCDPISGHTALYWYRQSLGQGLEFLIYFQGNSAPDKSGLPSDRFSAERTGGSVSTLTIQRTQQEDSAVYLCASSTRQGSLYGYTFGSGTRLTVV.

In this sample, this clonotype turned up many times. The rearrangement links TRBV12-3 or TRBV12-4 to TRBJ2-1; D could derive from TRBD1 or TRBD2 (5 bases each). Between the trimmed V and J ends, which lost 3 bases and 2 bases, there was a span of 17 bases. This CDR3 is 17 amino acids long. The chain's CDR3 is CASSFPTGKGAYNEQFF. CDR3 nucleotides: TGTGCCAGCAGTTTCCCCACGGGGAAAGGGGCCTACAATGAGCAGTTCTTC.

In this sample, this clonotype turned up many times. The chain employs TRBV5-1 and TRBJ1-1, with TRBD1 matching over 8 bases. The junction had 7 bases not matched to a gene; V was cut back by 0 bases and J by 3 bases. This CDR3 is built from 16 residues. Per germline, CDR1 SGHRS and CDR2 YFSETQ. The CDR3, as DNA: TGCGCCAGCAGCTTGGGGGACAGGCCCGTTTACACTGAAGCTTTCTTT. It encodes CASSLGDRPVYTEAFF.

There are a few counts of this clonotype. The V gene is TRBV12-3 or TRBV12-4, the J gene TRBJ2-2, with a possible D match to TRBD2 (7 bases). This CDR3 has 17 residues. Trimming pared 5 bases from V and 5 bases from J, leaving 21 bases between. This CDR3 is CASSRRFGGGETGELFF. The CDR3 DNA is TGTGCCAGCAGTCGACGTTTTGGGGGGGGCGAAACCGGGGAGCTGTTTTTT.

CDR3 sequence: CASRAVTAGTQYF. Written as DNA, the CDR3 is TGTGCCAGCAGGGCAGTGACTGCGGGGACCCAGTACTTC. The V and J genes are TRBV2 and TRBJ2-5, with D tentatively TRBD2 (5 bases). The V end lost 6 bases, the J end lost 7 bases, and 15 bases lay between the germline ends. Germline lookup yields CDR1 SNHLY and CDR2 FYNNEI. This CDR3 has 13 residues.

The chain links TRBV24-1 to TRBJ2-5; TRBD2 matches at 10 bases. The CDR3 spans 19 residues. Germline assignment: CDR1 KGHDR and CDR2 SFDVKD. Germline trimming cut 4 bases from V and 0 bases from J; bases unmatched to any gene: 13. CDR3 DNA sequence: TGTGCCACCAGTGACCCCGCCCAGCGGGGGGGAATGTACCAAGAGACCCAGTACTTC. It is translated as CATSDPAQRGGMYQETQYF.

The chain couples TRBV29-1 to TRBJ2-1; D may be TRBD2 (5 bases). Germline assignment: CDR1 SQVTM and CDR2 ANQGSEA. The CDR3 spans 16 residues. With 3 bases removed from V and 4 bases from J, the gap between germline ends came to 19 bases. The DNA of the CDR3 is TGCAGCGTTGACCGGTTTAGCGCGGTACTATACAATGAGCAGTTCTTC. This gives the protein CSVDRFSAVLYNEQFF.

This chain joins TRBV6-5 and TRBJ1-2; possible D gene TRBD1, 5 bases. Trimming pared 3 bases from V and 8 bases from J, leaving 13 bases between. Germline lookup yields CDR1 MNHEY and CDR2 SVGAGI. CDR3 length: 13 residues. The CDR3 region has the DNA TGTGCCAGCAGTTATAGCAGGGCGGGCGGCTACACCTTC. It encodes CASSYSRAGGYTF.

This clonotype was detected ten times or more. The chain couples TRBV20-1 to TRBJ2-5, with a weak D call TRBD2 (5 bases). The CDR3 runs to 13 residues. The V end was cut by 3 bases, the J end by 5 bases, with 13 bases between. The germline CDR1 and CDR2 sequences are DFQATT and SNEGSKA (reference sequence). This CDR3 reads CSASGHRGETQYF. CDR3 coding DNA: TGCAGTGCTAGTGGCCACCGAGGGGAGACCCAGTACTTC.

A word on this clonotype: It may be a read error: a sequence one base away is much more abundant. The chain recombines TRBV7-2 with TRBJ2-7; TRBD2 matches 8 bases. Germline CDR1 SGHTA, CDR2 FQGNSA. This CDR3 region has 15 residues. The CDR3 coding sequence is TGTGCCAGCAGCTTAGTATTAGCGGGATCCTACGAGCAGCACTTC. This encodes CASSLVLAGSYEQHF.

V usage is TRBV20-1 and J usage is TRBJ2-6; D unresolved. Germline lookup yields CDR1 DFQATT and CDR2 SNEGSKA (reference sequence). There are 15 residues in the CDR3. V was pared by 7 bases and J by 4 bases, with 17 bases between. The CDR3 here is CSVATYPSGANVLTF. The CDR3 region has the DNA TGCAGTGTTGCAACCTACCCGTCCGGGGCCAACGTCCTGACTTTC.